The sequence of this T cell receptor beta chain was determined in a study of OX40 agonist ivuxolimab in advanced cancers. Here immunoSEQ multiplex PCR was the method, and the copy in TCRdb shows in-frame clones only, minus some. This sample has 25,000 to 35,000 clones, with around 74% found just once. The CDR3 has 13 amino acids. Trimming removed 2 bases from V and 7 bases from J, with 12 bases in between. In germline, CDR1 is GTSNPN, CDR2 SVGIG (reference sequence). Here the sequenced sample was CD4+ or CD8+ T cells sorted from blood, taken in a trial of the OX40 agonist ivuxolimab. The chain joins TRBV30 to TRBJ1-5, with D uncertain. The clonotype originates from an adult with an advanced solid tumor such as melanoma, head and neck, liver or kidney cancer. The CDR3 reads CAWSSGSGQPQHF. Written as DNA, the CDR3 is TGTGCCTGGAGTTCTGGGTCGGGCCAGCCCCAGCATTTT.